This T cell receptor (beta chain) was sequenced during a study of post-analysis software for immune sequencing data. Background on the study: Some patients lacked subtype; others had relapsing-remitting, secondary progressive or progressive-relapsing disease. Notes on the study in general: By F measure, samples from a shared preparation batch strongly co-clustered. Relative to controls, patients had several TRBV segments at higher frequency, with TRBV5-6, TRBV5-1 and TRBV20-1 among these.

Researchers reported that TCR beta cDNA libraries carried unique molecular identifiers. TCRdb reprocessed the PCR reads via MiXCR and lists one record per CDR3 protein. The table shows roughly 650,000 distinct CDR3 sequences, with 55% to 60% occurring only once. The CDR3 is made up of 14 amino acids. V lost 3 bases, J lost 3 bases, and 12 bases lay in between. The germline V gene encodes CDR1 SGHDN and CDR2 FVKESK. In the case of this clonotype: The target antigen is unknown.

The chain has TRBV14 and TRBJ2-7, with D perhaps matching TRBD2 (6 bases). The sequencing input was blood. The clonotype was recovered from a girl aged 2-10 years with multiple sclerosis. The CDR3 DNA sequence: TGTGCCAGCAGCCAGAGCGGGTTCTTCTACGAGCAGTACTTC. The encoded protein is CASSQSGFFYEQYF.